This note documents a single TCR beta chain sequence. It lacks a known antigen. No quality values exist for individual bases; no much larger clone is one base distant. V and J lose 2 bases and 9 bases, and a span of 10 bases separates them. The germline V gene specifies MNHEY as CDR1 and SVGEGT as CDR2. The CDR3 measures 12 amino acids from cysteine to phenylalanine. CDR3 DNA is the only sequence kept; it has 36 bases, read in frame from the first base. The data are from a study of T cells after yellow fever vaccination (dated by TCRdb to the late 2010s). Broadly, across the study: The SMART-Seq v4 Ultra Low Input RNA kit was used to prepare libraries from fractions with low cell numbers. To track T-cell clones before and after primary and booster YFV17D yellow fever vaccination, bulk TCR alpha and beta repertoires were sequenced longitudinally. Two healthy male donors, one aged 18 to 30 and one aged 30 to 40 years, made up the cohort. Bulk PBMC replicates and cell subsets were isolated from blood drawn at multiple timepoints before and after both primary and secondary immunization.

TCR cDNA was made using 5'RACE template switching, a step that added a universal primer site and unique molecular identifiers. Priming of cDNA synthesis was performed from both the TCR alpha and TCR beta constant segments. Libraries were amplified in two PCR steps, with sample barcodes and sequencing adapters added in the second step. Sequencing of the libraries was done on either Illumina HiSeq 2500 (2x100 bp) or NovaSeq (2x150 bp). The authors' analysis ran thus. MIGEC was used to demultiplex reads and collapse the reads into UMI consensus sequences, and MiXCR was used for V(D)J alignment. Using edgeR on replicate PBMC samples, clonotypes were called vaccine-responding if FDR was below 0.01 and the log2 fold change was above 5 up to day 15. Each bulk clonotype was labeled CD4 or CD8 based on which sequenced repertoire, CD4 or CD8, contained the clonotype at higher abundance. In-frame beta chains were kept once TCRdb had trimmed the public reads at Q25 with fastp and called clones with MiXCR. Every distinct CDR3 protein forms one entry, paired with its most common genes and DNA. The V and J calls follow TCRdb's processing rather than the paper's. The sample table records fewer than 350,000 distinct CDR3 sequences; 8% to 10% of these occur just once. The ten largest clones capture roughly 18% of the sample.

The intended sense of this specimen's treatment or condition label: live attenuated yellow fever vaccine strain. At every blood-draw timepoint, two biological replicates of bulk PBMCs were collected. A standard Ficoll-Paque protocol was used to isolate PBMCs from peripheral blood. TriZol was used to extract RNA from bulk PBMCs, CD4 and CD8 fractions, and dextramer-positive and dextramer-negative fractions. Overall study outcomes, separate from this receptor: Because abundant contaminating clonotypes from the bulk population could be contained in FACS-sorted repertoires, computational filtering was required. A small fraction of clonotypes showed up in both the CD4 and CD8 compartments, probably as a result of convergent recombination. Most clones expanded after primary vaccination were re-detected after the booster (approximately 96% of CD4 and about 88% of CD8), suggesting broad memory maintenance. The secondary T-cell response was found to be weaker but faster than the primary response, with a peak reached on day 5 rather than on day 15. The study included only two donors, which limits how far the findings can be generalized.

The starting material was PBMCs, obtained on the day of the first yellow fever vaccination. The chain employs TRBV6-2 or TRBV6-3 and TRBJ1-1; the D gene is not confidently resolved. The sequence derives from a young man who received the YFV17D yellow fever vaccine. The CDR3 protein is CASSYVDFKAFF. The DNA sequence is as follows: TGTGCCAGCAGTTACGTCGACTTTAAAGCTTTCTTT.